The rows below give T cell receptor beta chains drawn from one sample of a study of T cells in Graves' hyperthyroidism and ophthalmopathy. MiXCR was run by TCRdb on the multiplex PCR reads, yielding one entry per CDR3 protein. The table has 600,000 or so distinct CDR3 sequences, roughly 17% seen once. What was sequenced was blood. These receptors were taken from a woman aged 25 to 39 with Graves' hyperthyroidism. Each CDR3 is given with its conserved first and last residue. D genes are given only for firm matches. Only part of the rows carry a size: once, few, many, or a class if the clone is expanded.

clone_size: NA; v_call: TRBV27; j_call: TRBJ1-5; d_call: TRBD1; cdr3_nt: TGTGCCAGCAGCCCCAAACCGGGACAGGGGAATCAGCCCCAGCATTTT; cdr3_aa: CASSPKPGQGNQPQHF
clone_size: NA; v_call: TRBV9; j_call: TRBJ2-5; d_call: NA; cdr3_nt: TGTGCCAGCAGCGTGGCGACAGGGAGGGGAGAGACCCAGTACTTC; cdr3_aa: CASSVATGRGETQYF
clone_size: many; v_call: TRBV18; j_call: TRBJ2-1; d_call: NA; cdr3_nt: TGTGCCAGCTCACCATTCGAGGTAGATGAGCAGTTCTTC; cdr3_aa: CASSPFEVDEQFF
clone_size: NA; v_call: TRBV27; j_call: TRBJ1-1; d_call: NA; cdr3_nt: TGTGCCAGCAGTTCCTCCAGAGCCCCTGCAGCTTTCTTT; cdr3_aa: CASSSSRAPAAFF
clone_size: many; v_call: TRBV12-3/TRBV12-4; j_call: TRBJ2-7; d_call: NA; cdr3_nt: TGTGCCAGCCGGACTCAAGGACGGCCTTACGAGCAGTACTTC; cdr3_aa: CASRTQGRPYEQYF
clone_size: few; v_call: TRBV19; j_call: TRBJ2-5; d_call: TRBD2; cdr3_nt: TGTGCCAGTAGTAACATAGCGGGAGGGCAGGAGACCCAGTACTTC; cdr3_aa: CASSNIAGGQETQYF
clone_size: many; v_call: TRBV28; j_call: TRBJ2-7; d_call: TRBD1; cdr3_nt: TGTGCCAGTCACGGTCGAGACAGGGGATCCTACGAGCAGTACTTC; cdr3_aa: CASHGRDRGSYEQYF
clone_size: NA; v_call: TRBV2; j_call: TRBJ1-2; d_call: TRBD1; cdr3_nt: TGTGCCAGCAGTCCACAGGGGTTAAGAGGCTATGGCTACACCTTC; cdr3_aa: CASSPQGLRGYGYTF
clone_size: many; v_call: TRBV28; j_call: TRBJ2-7; d_call: NA; cdr3_nt: TGTGCCAGCAGTTTAATGGGCGGGGAACCCTACGAGCAGTACTTC; cdr3_aa: CASSLMGGEPYEQYF
clone_size: once; v_call: TRBV20-1; j_call: TRBJ2-1; d_call: NA; cdr3_nt: TGCAGTGCCCTACTTTTTGCGGGGGCGCGCGGTGAGCAGTTCTTC; cdr3_aa: CSALLFAGARGEQFF
clone_size: many; v_call: TRBV28; j_call: TRBJ1-1; d_call: NA; cdr3_nt: TGTGCCAGCAGTCCTGTAGGGGCGCTTACTGAAGCTTTCTTT; cdr3_aa: CASSPVGALTEAFF
clone_size: NA; v_call: TRBV29-1; j_call: TRBJ2-5; d_call: NA; cdr3_nt: TGCAGCGTTGATAAATACGGAGAGACCCAGTACTTC; cdr3_aa: CSVDKYGETQYF
clone_size: NA; v_call: TRBV28; j_call: TRBJ2-1; d_call: TRBD2; cdr3_nt: TGTGCCAGCTCACCACAACTAGCGGGAGGGAACTCCTACAATGAGCAGTTCTTC; cdr3_aa: CASSPQLAGGNSYNEQFF
clone_size: few; v_call: TRBV20-1; j_call: TRBJ2-7; d_call: NA; cdr3_nt: TGCAGTGCTAGAGGGACTCCGGTACTCTACGAGCAGTACTTC; cdr3_aa: CSARGTPVLYEQYF
clone_size: NA; v_call: TRBV3-1; j_call: TRBJ2-7; d_call: TRBD1; cdr3_nt: TGTGCCAGCAGCCACGGACAGGGAGCCGACGAGCAGTACTTC; cdr3_aa: CASSHGQGADEQYF
clone_size: few; v_call: TRBV5-8; j_call: TRBJ1-5; d_call: NA; cdr3_nt: TGTGCCAGCAGCCCCCGCCAATATAGCAATCAGCCCCAGCATTTT; cdr3_aa: CASSPRQYSNQPQHF
clone_size: few; v_call: TRBV30; j_call: TRBJ1-6; d_call: TRBD1; cdr3_nt: TGTGCCTGGAGTGACCGACAGGGCCTATATGCACCCCTCCACTTT; cdr3_aa: CAWSDRQGLYAPLHF
clone_size: NA; v_call: TRBV4-1; j_call: TRBJ2-4; d_call: NA; cdr3_nt: TGCGCCAGCAGCCACCAGGGTGGAAACATTCAGTACTTC; cdr3_aa: CASSHQGGNIQYF
clone_size: NA; v_call: TRBV5-4; j_call: TRBJ2-1; d_call: TRBD2; cdr3_nt: TGTGCCAGCAGCTCGGGGGGTAGCCCACACAATGAGCGGTTCTTC; cdr3_aa: CASSSGGSPHNERFF
clone_size: few; v_call: TRBV9; j_call: TRBJ1-6; d_call: NA; cdr3_nt: TGTGCCAGCAGCGATGGGGTACAGGGAGTTAATAATTCACCCCTCCACTTT; cdr3_aa: CASSDGVQGVNNSPLHF
clone_size: NA; v_call: TRBV6-1; j_call: TRBJ2-1; d_call: NA; cdr3_nt: TGTGCCAGCCGCTTACGGGATCTAGCGAAAGAGTTCTTC; cdr3_aa: CASRLRDLAKEFF
clone_size: NA; v_call: TRBV12-5; j_call: TRBJ1-5; d_call: TRBD1; cdr3_nt: TGTGCTAGTGGTGACAGGGCGTATCAGCCCCAGCATTTT; cdr3_aa: CASGDRAYQPQHF
clone_size: few; v_call: TRBV7-9; j_call: TRBJ2-3; d_call: NA; cdr3_nt: TGTGCCAGCAGCCCCCGATTGACGGGAACAGATACGCAGTATTTT; cdr3_aa: CASSPRLTGTDTQYF
clone_size: NA; v_call: TRBV19; j_call: TRBJ1-2; d_call: NA; cdr3_nt: TGTGCCAGTAGTTCGGGGCCAATCTATGGCTACACCTTC; cdr3_aa: CASSSGPIYGYTF
clone_size: NA; v_call: TRBV25-1; j_call: TRBJ2-7; d_call: TRBD2; cdr3_nt: TGTGCCAGCAGTGATACGACTAGCGGGGGCTACGAGCAGTACTTC; cdr3_aa: CASSDTTSGGYEQYF
clone_size: few; v_call: TRBV7-9; j_call: TRBJ2-7; d_call: NA; cdr3_nt: TGTGCCAGCAGCTTGGAGGGGATGGTGGGACTCTCCTACGAGCAGTACTTC; cdr3_aa: CASSLEGMVGLSYEQYF
clone_size: many; v_call: TRBV30; j_call: TRBJ1-1; d_call: NA; cdr3_nt: TGTACCTGGATGGCAGGGCGGAACACTGAAGCTTTCTTT; cdr3_aa: CTWMAGRNTEAFF
clone_size: few; v_call: TRBV13; j_call: TRBJ2-7; d_call: NA; cdr3_nt: TGTGCCAGCAGCTTAGGGCAGGGAATTCTCTACGAGCAGTACTTC; cdr3_aa: CASSLGQGILYEQYF
clone_size: few; v_call: TRBV6-1; j_call: TRBJ2-2; d_call: NA; cdr3_nt: TGTGCCAGCACCCCCGGGGAAAAGCGGCTGTTTTTT; cdr3_aa: CASTPGEKRLFF
clone_size: few; v_call: TRBV5-1; j_call: TRBJ1-1; d_call: TRBD1; cdr3_nt: TGCGCCAGCAGCCCTGAAGGGACAGACAACACTGAAGCTTTCTTT; cdr3_aa: CASSPEGTDNTEAFF
clone_size: many; v_call: TRBV18; j_call: TRBJ1-1; d_call: TRBD1; cdr3_nt: TGTGCCAGCTCATCCTCAAGAGGGGGCGGTGTAGCTTTCTTT; cdr3_aa: CASSSSRGGGVAFF
clone_size: few; v_call: TRBV19; j_call: TRBJ2-6; d_call: NA; cdr3_nt: TGTGCCAGTAGTCTGCTTCCTGGGGCCAACGTCCTGACTTTC; cdr3_aa: CASSLLPGANVLTF
clone_size: NA; v_call: TRBV7-2; j_call: TRBJ2-3; d_call: NA; cdr3_nt: TGTGCCCGCAGCTTAGCACGGGATACGCAGTATTTT; cdr3_aa: CARSLARDTQYF
clone_size: many; v_call: TRBV30; j_call: TRBJ1-6; d_call: TRBD1; cdr3_nt: TGTGCCTGGAGTAACCTGGACAGGGGGCAATCACCCCTCCACTTT; cdr3_aa: CAWSNLDRGQSPLHF
clone_size: NA; v_call: TRBV18; j_call: TRBJ2-1; d_call: TRBD2; cdr3_nt: TGTGCCAGCTCACCACGAGCCCCAGCGGGAGAATTCAATGAGCAGTTCTTC; cdr3_aa: CASSPRAPAGEFNEQFF
clone_size: many; v_call: TRBV27; j_call: TRBJ2-7; d_call: TRBD2; cdr3_nt: TGTGCCAGCAGAACTAGTTGGACTAGCGGGAGTGACGAGCAGTACTTC; cdr3_aa: CASRTSWTSGSDEQYF
clone_size: NA; v_call: TRBV5-1; j_call: TRBJ2-2; d_call: NA; cdr3_nt: TGCGCCAGCAGCGCCGGGGCAGGGGACACCGGGGAGCTGTTTTTT; cdr3_aa: CASSAGAGDTGELFF
clone_size: NA; v_call: TRBV18; j_call: TRBJ2-1; d_call: NA; cdr3_nt: TGTGCCAGCTCACCATCCCCAAAAGGCTACAATGAGCAGTTCTTC; cdr3_aa: CASSPSPKGYNEQFF
clone_size: few; v_call: TRBV19; j_call: TRBJ2-1; d_call: NA; cdr3_nt: TGTGCCAGTAGGGAGGCGGGCCACAATGAGCAGTTCTTC; cdr3_aa: CASREAGHNEQFF
clone_size: many; v_call: TRBV7-3; j_call: TRBJ2-7; d_call: TRBD2; cdr3_nt: TGTGCCAGCAGTAGGCGGGAGGGGTACGAGCAGTACTTC; cdr3_aa: CASSRREGYEQYF
clone_size: NA; v_call: TRBV20-1; j_call: TRBJ2-2; d_call: TRBD1; cdr3_nt: TGCAGTGCTCCTCGACAGGGCGGCACCGGGGAGCTGTTTTTT; cdr3_aa: CSAPRQGGTGELFF
clone_size: once; v_call: TRBV12-3/TRBV12-4; j_call: TRBJ2-5; d_call: NA; cdr3_nt: TGTGTCAGCAGTTTGCGGGCCAGAGGTCTGAAAGAGACCCAGTACTTC; cdr3_aa: CVSSLRARGLKETQYF
clone_size: many; v_call: TRBV10-2; j_call: TRBJ2-7; d_call: NA; cdr3_nt: TGCGCCAGCAAACAAACCTACGAGCAGTACTTC; cdr3_aa: CASKQTYEQYF
clone_size: few; v_call: TRBV5-4; j_call: TRBJ1-5; d_call: NA; cdr3_nt: TGTGCCAGCAGCCGGGACGGCTTTAGCAATCAGCCCCAGCATTTT; cdr3_aa: CASSRDGFSNQPQHF
clone_size: many; v_call: TRBV11-2; j_call: TRBJ1-6; d_call: TRBD1; cdr3_nt: TGTGCCAGCAGCCCCAACTACAGGGGCCACCACTTT; cdr3_aa: CASSPNYRGHHF